Detailed here is one TCR beta chain. A single record per CDR3 protein comes from TCRdb applying MiXCR to the 5' RACE reads. The sample contains around 90,000 distinct CDR3 sequences, about 15% of which appear only once. The CDR3 covers 15 residues. CDR1 and CDR2 from the germline V gene are MGHRA and YSYEKL. V was cut by 1 base and J by 5 bases, with 14 bases left in between. The source of the sample is a study of T-cell memory formation after mild COVID-19. This sequence was found in a young man who had mild COVID-19 (a few samples of this study predate the infection). Cell type and time point are not known. Sequencing was performed on PBMCs or a T cell subset sorted from them (not recorded which). The chain couples TRBV4-1 to TRBJ1-1; TRBD1 is a possible D gene (5 bases). The CDR3 loop is CASSQGRTEGTEAFF. The DNA of the CDR3 is TGCGCCAGCAGCCAAGGGAGAACCGAGGGGACTGAAGCTTTCTTT.